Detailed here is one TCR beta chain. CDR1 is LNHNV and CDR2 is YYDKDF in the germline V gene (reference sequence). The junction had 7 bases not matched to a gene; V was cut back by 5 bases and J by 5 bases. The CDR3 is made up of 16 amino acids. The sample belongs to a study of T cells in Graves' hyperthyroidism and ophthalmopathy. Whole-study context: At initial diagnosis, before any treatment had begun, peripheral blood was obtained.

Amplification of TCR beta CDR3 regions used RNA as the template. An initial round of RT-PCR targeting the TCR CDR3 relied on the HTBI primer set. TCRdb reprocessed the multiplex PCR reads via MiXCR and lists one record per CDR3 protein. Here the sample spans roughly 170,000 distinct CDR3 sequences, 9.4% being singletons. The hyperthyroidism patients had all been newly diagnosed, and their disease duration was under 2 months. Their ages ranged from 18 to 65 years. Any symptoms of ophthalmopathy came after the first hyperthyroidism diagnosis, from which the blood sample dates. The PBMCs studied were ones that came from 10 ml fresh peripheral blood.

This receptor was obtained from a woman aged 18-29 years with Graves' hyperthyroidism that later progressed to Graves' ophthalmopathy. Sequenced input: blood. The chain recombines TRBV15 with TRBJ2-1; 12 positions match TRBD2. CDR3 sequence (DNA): TGTGCCACCAGCCGCCGAGGACTAGCGGGACACAATGAGCAGTTCTTC. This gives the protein CATSRRGLAGHNEQFF.